This TCR beta chain derives from a study of cytomegalovirus exposure and HLA in healthy donors. Whole-study findings and limits: Sequencing likely produced, as an artifact, a cluster of highly shared sequence variants.

With regard to this clone: Its antigen remains unknown.

The PCR used 60 Vbeta and 13 Jbeta primers. TCRdb keeps only in-frame clones here, not all; method: immunoSEQ multiplex PCR. The table includes approximately 190,000 clones, 82% detected once. The sample comprised PBMCs. The receptor was isolated from a boy between 2 and 10 years old in good health and CMV-seronegative.

As DNA, the CDR3 is TGTGCCAGCAGTTCCCCCGACAGGCGCAATTCACCCCTCCACTTT. It specifies CASSSPDRRNSPLHF. This chain uses TRBV12-1 with TRBJ1-6; TRBD1 was called by the table and not checked on the DNA. TRBV12-1 is recorded as a pseudogene. The CDR3 extends over 15 amino acids.